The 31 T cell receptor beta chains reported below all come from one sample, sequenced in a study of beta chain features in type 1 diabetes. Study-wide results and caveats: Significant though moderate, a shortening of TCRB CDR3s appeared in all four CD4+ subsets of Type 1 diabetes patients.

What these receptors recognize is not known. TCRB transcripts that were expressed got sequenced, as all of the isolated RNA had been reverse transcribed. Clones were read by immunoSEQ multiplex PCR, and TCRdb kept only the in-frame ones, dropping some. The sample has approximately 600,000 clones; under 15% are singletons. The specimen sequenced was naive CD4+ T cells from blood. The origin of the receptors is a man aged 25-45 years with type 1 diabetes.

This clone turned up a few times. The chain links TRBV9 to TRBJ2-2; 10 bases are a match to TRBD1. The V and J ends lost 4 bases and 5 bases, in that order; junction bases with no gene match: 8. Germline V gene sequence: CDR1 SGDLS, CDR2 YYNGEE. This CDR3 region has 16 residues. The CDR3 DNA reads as TGTGCCAGCAGCCCGGACAGGGGGTATGAAACCGGGGAGCTGTTTTTT. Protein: CASSPDRGYETGELFF. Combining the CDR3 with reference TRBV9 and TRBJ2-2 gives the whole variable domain DSGVTQTPKHLITATGQRVTLRCSPRSGDLSVYWYQQSLDQGLQFLIQYYNGEERAKGNILERFSAQQFPDLHSELNLSSLELGDSALYFCASSPDRGYETGELFFGEGSRLTVL.

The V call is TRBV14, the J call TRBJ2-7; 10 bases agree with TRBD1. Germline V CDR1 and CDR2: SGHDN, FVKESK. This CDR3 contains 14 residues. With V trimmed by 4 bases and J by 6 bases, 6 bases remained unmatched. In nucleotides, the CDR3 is TGTGCCAGCAGCCTCCGGACAGGGGGGAGCGAGCAGTACTTC. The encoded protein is CASSLRTGGSEQYF.

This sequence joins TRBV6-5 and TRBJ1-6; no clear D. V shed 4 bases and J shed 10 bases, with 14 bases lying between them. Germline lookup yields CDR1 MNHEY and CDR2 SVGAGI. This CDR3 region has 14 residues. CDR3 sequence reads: CASSLGALGSPLHF. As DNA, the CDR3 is TGTGCCAGCAGTTTGGGAGCTTTGGGGTCACCCCTCCACTTT.

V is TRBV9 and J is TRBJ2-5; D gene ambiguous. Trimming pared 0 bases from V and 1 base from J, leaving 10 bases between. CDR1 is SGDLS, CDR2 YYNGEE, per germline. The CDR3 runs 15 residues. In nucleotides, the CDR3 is TGTGCCAGCAGCGTAGGAATAGCATCCCAAGAGACCCAGTACTTC. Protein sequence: CASSVGIASQETQYF.

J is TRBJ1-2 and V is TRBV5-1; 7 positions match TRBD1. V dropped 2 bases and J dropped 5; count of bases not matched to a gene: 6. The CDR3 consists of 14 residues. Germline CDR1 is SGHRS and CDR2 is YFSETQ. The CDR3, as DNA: TGCGCCAGCAGCTTTGGACAGGAGGGGTATGGCTACACCTTC. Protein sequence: CASSFGQEGYGYTF.

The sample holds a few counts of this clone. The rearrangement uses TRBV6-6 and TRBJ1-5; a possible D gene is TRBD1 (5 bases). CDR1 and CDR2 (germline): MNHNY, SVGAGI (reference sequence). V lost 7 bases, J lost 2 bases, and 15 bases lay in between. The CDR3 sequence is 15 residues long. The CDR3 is CASKHEGNRNQPQHF. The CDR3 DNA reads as TGTGCCAGCAAACACGAGGGGAATCGCAATCAGCCCCAGCATTTT.

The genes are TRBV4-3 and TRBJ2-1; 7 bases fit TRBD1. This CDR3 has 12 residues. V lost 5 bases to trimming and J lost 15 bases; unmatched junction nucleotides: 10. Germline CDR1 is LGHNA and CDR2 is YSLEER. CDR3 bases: TGCGCCAGCAGCGGAATAGGGGGCGAATTGTTCTTC. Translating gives CASSGIGGELFF.

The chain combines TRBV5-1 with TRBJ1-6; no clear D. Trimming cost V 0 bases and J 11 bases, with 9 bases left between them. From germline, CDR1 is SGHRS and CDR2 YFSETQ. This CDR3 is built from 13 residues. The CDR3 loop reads CASSLDSPAPLHF. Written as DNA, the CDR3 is TGCGCCAGCAGCTTGGACAGTCCGGCACCCCTCCACTTT.

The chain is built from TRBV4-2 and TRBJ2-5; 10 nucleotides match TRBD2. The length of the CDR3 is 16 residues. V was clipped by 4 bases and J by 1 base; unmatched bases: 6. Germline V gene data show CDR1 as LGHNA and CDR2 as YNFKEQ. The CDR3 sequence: CASSPAGLAVQETQYF. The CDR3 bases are TGTGCCAGCAGCCCAGCAGGACTAGCGGTCCAAGAGACCCAGTACTTC.

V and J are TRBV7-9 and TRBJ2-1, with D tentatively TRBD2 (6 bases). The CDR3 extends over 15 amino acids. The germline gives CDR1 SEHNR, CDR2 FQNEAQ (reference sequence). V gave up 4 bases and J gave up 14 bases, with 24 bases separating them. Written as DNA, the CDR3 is TGTGCCAGCAGCTCCCTTACAGAAACGGGGACTCGGAAGTTCTTC. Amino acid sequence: CASSSLTETGTRKFF.

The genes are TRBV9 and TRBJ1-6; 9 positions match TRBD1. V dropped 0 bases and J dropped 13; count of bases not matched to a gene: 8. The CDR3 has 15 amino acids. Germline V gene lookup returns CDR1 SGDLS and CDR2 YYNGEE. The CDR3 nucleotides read TGTGCCAGCAGCGTAGCCGGGACAGGGCCAAAGCCCCTCCACTTT. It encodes CASSVAGTGPKPLHF. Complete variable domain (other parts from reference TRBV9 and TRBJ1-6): DSGVTQTPKHLITATGQRVTLRCSPRSGDLSVYWYQQSLDQGLQFLIQYYNGEERAKGNILERFSAQQFPDLHSELNLSSLELGDSALYFCASSVAGTGPKPLHFGNGTRLTVT.

CDR3 DNA: TGTGCCAGCAGATCTAGTGGGTCCCATAATTCACCCCTCCACTTT. It codes for CASRSSGSHNSPLHF. The chain combines TRBV28 with TRBJ1-6; no clear D gene. The germline gives CDR1 MDHEN, CDR2 SYDVKM. The length of the CDR3 is 15 residues. V was cut by 6 bases and J by 5 bases, with 14 bases left in between.

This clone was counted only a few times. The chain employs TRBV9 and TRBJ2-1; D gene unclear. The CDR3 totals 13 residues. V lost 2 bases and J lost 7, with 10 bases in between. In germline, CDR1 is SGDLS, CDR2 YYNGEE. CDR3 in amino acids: CASSVASSNEQFF. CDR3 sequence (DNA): TGTGCCAGCAGCGTCGCCAGTAGTAATGAGCAGTTCTTC.

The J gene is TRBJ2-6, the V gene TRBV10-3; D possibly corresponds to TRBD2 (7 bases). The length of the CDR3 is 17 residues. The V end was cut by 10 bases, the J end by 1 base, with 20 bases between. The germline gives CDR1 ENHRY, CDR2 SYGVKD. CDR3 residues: CATTPGGTVSGANVLTF. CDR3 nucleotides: TGTGCCACCACCCCGGGGGGCACAGTGTCTGGGGCCAACGTCCTGACTTTC.

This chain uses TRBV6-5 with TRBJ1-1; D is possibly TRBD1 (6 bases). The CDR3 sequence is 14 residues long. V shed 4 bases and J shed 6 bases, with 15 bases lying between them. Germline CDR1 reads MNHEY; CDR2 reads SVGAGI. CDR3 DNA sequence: TGTGCCAGCAGTTTTACAGGGTGGAGCGCTGAAGCTTTCTTT. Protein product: CASSFTGWSAEAFF.

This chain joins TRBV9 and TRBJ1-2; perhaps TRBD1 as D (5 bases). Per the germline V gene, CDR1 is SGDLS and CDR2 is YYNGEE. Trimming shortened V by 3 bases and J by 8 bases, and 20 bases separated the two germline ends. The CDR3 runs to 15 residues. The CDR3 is CASSATDSSQRGYTF. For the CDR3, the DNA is TGTGCCAGCAGCGCCACAGACAGTTCACAAAGGGGCTACACCTTC.

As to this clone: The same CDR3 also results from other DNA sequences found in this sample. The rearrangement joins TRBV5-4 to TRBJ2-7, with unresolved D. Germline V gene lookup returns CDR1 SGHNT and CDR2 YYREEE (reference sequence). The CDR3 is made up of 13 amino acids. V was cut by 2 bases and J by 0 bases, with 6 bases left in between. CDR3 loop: CASSFTGSYEQYF. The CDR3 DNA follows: TGTGCCAGCAGCTTTACGGGCTCCTACGAGCAGTACTTC.

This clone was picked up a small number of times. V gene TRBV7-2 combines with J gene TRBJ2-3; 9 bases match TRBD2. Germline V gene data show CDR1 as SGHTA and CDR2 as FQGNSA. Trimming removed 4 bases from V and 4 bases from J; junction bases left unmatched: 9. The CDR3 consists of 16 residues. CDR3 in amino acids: CASSSVAGAGADTQYF. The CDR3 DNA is TGTGCCAGCAGCTCTGTAGCGGGGGCAGGGGCAGATACGCAGTATTTT.

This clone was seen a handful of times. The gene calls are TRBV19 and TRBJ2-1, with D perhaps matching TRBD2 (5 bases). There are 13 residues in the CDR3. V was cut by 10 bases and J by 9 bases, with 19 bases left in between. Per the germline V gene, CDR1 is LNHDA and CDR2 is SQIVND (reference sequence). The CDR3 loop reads CATSGSRVGEQFF. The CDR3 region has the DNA TGTGCCACCTCCGGTTCGCGGGTGGGTGAGCAGTTCTTC. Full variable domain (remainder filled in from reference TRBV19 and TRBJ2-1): DGGITQSPKYLFRKEGQNVTLSCEQNLNHDAMYWYRQDPGQGLRLIYYSQIVNDFQKGDIAEGYSVSREKKESFPLTVTSAQKNPTAFYLCATSGSRVGEQFFGPGTRLTVL.

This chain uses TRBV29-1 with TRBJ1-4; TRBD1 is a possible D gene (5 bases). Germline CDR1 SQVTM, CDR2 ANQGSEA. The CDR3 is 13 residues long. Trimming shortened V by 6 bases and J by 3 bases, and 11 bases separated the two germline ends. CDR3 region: CSVAGSANEKLFF. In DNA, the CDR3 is TGCAGCGTCGCAGGGTCTGCTAATGAAAAACTGTTTTTT.

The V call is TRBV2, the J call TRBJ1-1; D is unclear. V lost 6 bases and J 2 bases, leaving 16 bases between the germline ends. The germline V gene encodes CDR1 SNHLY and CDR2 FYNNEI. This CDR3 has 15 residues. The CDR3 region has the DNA TGTGCCAGCAGGGACCCCAGACTAGCTAACACTGAAGCTTTCTTT. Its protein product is CASRDPRLANTEAFF. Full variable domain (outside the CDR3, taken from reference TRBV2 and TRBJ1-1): EPEVTQTPSHQVTQMGQEVILRCVPISNHLYFYWYRQILGQKVEFLVSFYNNEISEKSEIFDDQFSVERPDGSNFTLKIRSTKLEDSAMYFCASRDPRLANTEAFFGQGTRLTVV.

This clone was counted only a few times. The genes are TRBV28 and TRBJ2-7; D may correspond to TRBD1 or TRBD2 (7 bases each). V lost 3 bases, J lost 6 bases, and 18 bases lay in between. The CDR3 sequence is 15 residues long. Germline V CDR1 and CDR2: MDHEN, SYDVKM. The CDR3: CASSFARGGVGEQYF. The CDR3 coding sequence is TGTGCCAGCAGTTTCGCCAGGGGGGGTGTGGGCGAGCAGTACTTC.

CDR3 nucleotides: TGTGCCAGTAGAGACAGCCCTGCGGCCTACGAGCAGTACTTC. It translates to CASRDSPAAYEQYF. The chain combines TRBV19 with TRBJ2-7, with D perhaps TRBD1 (5 bases). CDR3 length equals 14 residues. V was trimmed by 6 bases and J by 2 bases, leaving 14 bases between them. The germline V gene has CDR1 LNHDA and CDR2 SQIVND (reference sequence).

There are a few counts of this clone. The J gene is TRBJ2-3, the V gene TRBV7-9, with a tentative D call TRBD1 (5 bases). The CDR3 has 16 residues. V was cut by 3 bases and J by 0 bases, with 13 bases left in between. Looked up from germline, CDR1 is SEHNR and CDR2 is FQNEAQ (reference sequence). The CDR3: CASSLIPDSSTDTQYF. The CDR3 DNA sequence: TGTGCCAGCAGCTTGATTCCCGACAGTAGCACAGATACGCAGTATTTT.

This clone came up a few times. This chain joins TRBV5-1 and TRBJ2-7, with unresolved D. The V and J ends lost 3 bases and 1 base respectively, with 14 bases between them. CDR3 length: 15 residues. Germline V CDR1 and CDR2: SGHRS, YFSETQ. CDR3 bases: TGCGCCAGCAGCTCTGACCCCCCTGGGTCCTACGAGCAGTACTTC. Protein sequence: CASSSDPPGSYEQYF. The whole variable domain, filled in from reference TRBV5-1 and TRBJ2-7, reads KAGVTQTPRYLIKTRGQQVTLSCSPISGHRSVSWYQQTPGQGLQFLFEYFSETQRNKGNFPGRFSGRQFSNSRSEMNVSTLELGDSALYLCASSSDPPGSYEQYFGPGTRLTVT.

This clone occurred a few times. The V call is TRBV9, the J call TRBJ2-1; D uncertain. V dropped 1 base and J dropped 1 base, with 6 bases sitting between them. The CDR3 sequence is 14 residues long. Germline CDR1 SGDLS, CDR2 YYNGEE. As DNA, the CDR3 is TGTGCCAGCAGCGTACAAGCATCCTACAATGAGCAGTTCTTC. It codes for CASSVQASYNEQFF. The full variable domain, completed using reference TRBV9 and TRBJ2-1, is DSGVTQTPKHLITATGQRVTLRCSPRSGDLSVYWYQQSLDQGLQFLIQYYNGEERAKGNILERFSAQQFPDLHSELNLSSLELGDSALYFCASSVQASYNEQFFGPGTRLTVL.

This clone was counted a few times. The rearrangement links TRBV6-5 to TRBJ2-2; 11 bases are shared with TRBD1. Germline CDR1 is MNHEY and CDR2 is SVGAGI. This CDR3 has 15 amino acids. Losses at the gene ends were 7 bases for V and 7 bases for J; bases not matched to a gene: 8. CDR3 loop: CASIPDRGRVGELFF. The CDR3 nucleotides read TGTGCCAGCATCCCGGACAGGGGGCGGGTCGGGGAGCTGTTTTTT.

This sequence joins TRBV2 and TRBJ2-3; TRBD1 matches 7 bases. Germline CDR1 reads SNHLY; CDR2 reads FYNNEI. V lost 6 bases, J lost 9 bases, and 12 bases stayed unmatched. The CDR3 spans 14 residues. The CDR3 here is CASSPGQPAPTQYF. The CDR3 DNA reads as TGTGCCAGCAGCCCGGGACAGCCCGCCCCCACGCAGTATTTT.

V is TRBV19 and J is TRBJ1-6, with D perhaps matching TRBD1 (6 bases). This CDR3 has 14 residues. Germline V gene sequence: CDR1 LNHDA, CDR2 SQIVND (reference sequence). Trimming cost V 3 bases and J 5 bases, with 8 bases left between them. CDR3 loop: CASSIGGDNSPLHF. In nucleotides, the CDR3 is TGTGCCAGTAGTATCGGGGGCGATAATTCACCCCTCCACTTT.

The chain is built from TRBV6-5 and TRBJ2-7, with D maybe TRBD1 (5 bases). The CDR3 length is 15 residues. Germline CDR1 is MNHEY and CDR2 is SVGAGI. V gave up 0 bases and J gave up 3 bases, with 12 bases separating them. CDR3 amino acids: CASSYSRGRSYEQYF. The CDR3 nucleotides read TGTGCCAGCAGTTACTCAAGGGGTAGAAGCTACGAGCAGTACTTC.

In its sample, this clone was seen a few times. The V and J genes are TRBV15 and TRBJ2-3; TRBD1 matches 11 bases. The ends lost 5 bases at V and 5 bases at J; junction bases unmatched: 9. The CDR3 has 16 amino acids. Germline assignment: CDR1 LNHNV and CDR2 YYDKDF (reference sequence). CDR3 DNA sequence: TGTGCCACCAGCGGAGGACAGGGGGCGCGAGGAGATACGCAGTATTTT. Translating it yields CATSGGQGARGDTQYF.